This T cell receptor beta chain comes out of a study of Ad26.COV2.S vaccination and SARS-CoV-2 variants. Study at large: Ad26.COV2.S shots went into the muscle once or twice, 56 days apart. Study outcomes and limitations: Vaccinated and placebo-treated recipients had similar non-spike TCR breadth.

The V gene end was trimmed by 2 bases and the J gene end by 7 bases; junction bases not matched to a gene: 3. The CDR3 is 13 residues long. The germline V gene encodes CDR1 MNHEY and CDR2 SVGAGI. With respect to this clone: The antigen is undetermined.

This sample's treatment: around 19 received Ad26.COV2.S at low or high dose, single or two shots; about 5 received placebo; per-sample allocation not given. Sampling took place 63 days after the first vaccine or placebo injection. Clones were sequenced by immunoSEQ multiplex PCR, and TCRdb holds only the in-frame ones, with some missing. Of hundreds of thousands of clones in the sample, around 87% were seen once. This sequence originates from a person aged 18 to 59 who received the Ad26.COV2.S COVID-19 vaccine or a placebo. The chain combines TRBV6-5 with TRBJ2-5; 8 nucleotides line up with TRBD1. Sequenced material: peripheral blood, taken in a trial of Ad26.COV2.S vaccine versus placebo. The CDR3 region has the DNA TGTGCCAGCAGTTACGGACAGGGAGGGACCCAGTACTTC. Protein product: CASSYGQGGTQYF.